This paragraph reports one TCR beta chain. Its specificity is not known. The data derive from a study of blood T cells in healthy people across ages. V was shortened by 4 bases and J by 9 bases, with 18 bases between the two germline ends. The CDR3 extends over 13 amino acids. Germline CDR1 GTSNPN, CDR2 SVGIG (reference sequence). Sample-barcoded 5' priming and a J-beta primer mix drove a second PCR of about 6 to 12 cycles. TCRdb independently ran MiXCR on the 5' RACE reads; one entry per CDR3 protein. The sample consists of about 1.5 million distinct CDR3 sequences, 35% to 45% of them appearing once. Overall study findings and caveats: The fall in TCR beta diversity per million T cells was roughly linear with age.

The sample consisted of blood. This clonotype was obtained from a woman between 18 and 29 years old in good health. The chain is built from TRBV30 and TRBJ1-2, with TRBD1 as a possible D gene (6 bases). CDR3 sequence (DNA): TGTGCCTGGATCCTACCCGGGGGGCGTAGCTACACCTTC. It encodes CAWILPGGRSYTF.